The 18 T cell receptor beta chains in this list originate from one sample, sequenced in a study of T cell responses to AZD1222 COVID-19 vaccine. Profiled with immunoSEQ multiplex PCR; TCRdb holds only in-frame clones, not every one. The sample lists 84,000 or so clones, roughly 87% occurring once. The input for sequencing was peripheral blood, taken on day 0 of AZD1222 vaccination. Receptors were obtained from an adult in good health.

This sequence joins TRBV5-4 and TRBJ1-1, with D unclear. The germline V gene has CDR1 SGHNT and CDR2 YYREEE (reference sequence). CDR3 length: 16 amino acids. Trimming stripped 0 bases from V and 2 bases from J, with 14 bases between. This CDR3 is CASSLEMTPDNTEAFF. The CDR3 bases are TGTGCCAGCAGCTTGGAGATGACACCTGACAACACTGAAGCTTTCTTT.

The chain is built from TRBV15 and TRBJ2-7; D is perhaps TRBD1 (7 bases). The CDR3 covers 15 residues. Deletions cut 5 bases from V and 0 bases from J, with 14 bases between. CDR1 is LNHNV, CDR2 YYDKDF, per germline (reference sequence). CDR3 amino acids: CATSGGTVLSYEQYF. The CDR3 bases are TGTGCCACCAGCGGCGGGACAGTCCTCTCCTACGAGCAGTACTTC.

V is TRBV11-2 and J is TRBJ2-7, with D possibly matching TRBD1 (6 bases). Germline CDR1 reads SGHAT; CDR2 reads FQNNGV. There are 14 residues in the CDR3. Trimming pared 1 base from V and 4 bases from J, leaving 11 bases between. CDR3 amino acids: CASSLGTDFYEQYF. The CDR3 region has the DNA TGTGCCAGCAGCTTAGGGACAGACTTTTACGAGCAGTACTTC.

The gene calls are TRBV5-1 and TRBJ2-3; 9 bases line up with TRBD2. The V segment lost 2 bases and the J segment 3 bases; nucleotides outside the gene matches: 7. The CDR3 consists of 16 residues. Germline CDR1 reads SGHRS; CDR2 reads YFSETQ. In DNA, the CDR3 is TGCGCCAGCAGCTTAATAGCGGGAGCGGGGACAGATACGCAGTATTTT. This encodes CASSLIAGAGTDTQYF.

V gene TRBV6-6 combines with J gene TRBJ1-2; the D is unclear. The V gene's germline CDR1 is MNHNY and CDR2 SVGAGI (reference sequence). V was pared by 7 bases and J by 6 bases, with 18 bases between. CDR3 size: 14 residues. The CDR3 nucleotides are TGTGCCAGCACCCAAGTACCAGGATTCAATGGCTACACCTTC. Translation: CASTQVPGFNGYTF.

The chain combines TRBV5-1 with TRBJ1-1; D ambiguous. Germline loops: CDR1 SGHRS, CDR2 YFSETQ. Trimming cost V 5 bases and J 2 bases, with 13 bases left between them. The CDR3 runs 14 residues. This chain's CDR3 is CASRGGSGNTEAFF. CDR3 sequence (DNA): TGCGCCAGCAGAGGTGGGTCTGGAAACACTGAAGCTTTCTTT.

The chain has TRBV3-1 (or the pseudogene TRBV3-2) and TRBJ2-1; 7 nucleotides line up with TRBD1. CDR3 size: 15 residues. Losses at the gene ends were 4 bases for V and 3 bases for J; bases not matched to a gene: 6. CDR1 LGHDT and CDR2 YNNKEL come from the germline V gene (reference sequence). CDR3 DNA sequence: TGTGCCAGCAGCCCCCGGGGACAGCTCTACAATGAGCAGTTCTTC. This sequence encodes CASSPRGQLYNEQFF.

The chain carries TRBV6-5 and TRBJ1-1, with a possible D match to TRBD1 (5 bases). The germline V gene encodes CDR1 MNHEY and CDR2 SVGAGI. The CDR3 is 15 residues long. Trimming shortened V by 2 bases and J by 5 bases, and 15 bases separated the two germline ends. CDR3 protein: CASSYDGMRGTEAFF. In DNA, the CDR3 is TGTGCCAGCAGTTACGACGGGATGCGGGGGACTGAAGCTTTCTTT.

The chain uses TRBV5-1 and TRBJ1-2, with a possible D match to TRBD1 (6 bases). CDR1 is SGHRS, CDR2 YFSETQ, per germline. V was clipped by 4 bases and J by 5 bases, with 15 bases between them. This CDR3 comprises 14 residues. The CDR3 region is CASSPSAGEYGYTF. The CDR3 DNA sequence: TGCGCCAGCAGCCCCTCGGCAGGGGAATATGGCTACACCTTC.

This chain uses TRBV7-9 with TRBJ1-2, with no clear D. The V gene's germline CDR1 is SEHNR and CDR2 FQNEAQ (reference sequence). Trimming shortened V by 2 bases and J by 6 bases, and 10 bases separated the two germline ends. The CDR3 length is 13 residues. CDR3 bases: TGTGCCAGCAGCTTATTTCTGGGCGATGGCTACACCTTC. Its translation is CASSLFLGDGYTF.

This clone was observed a single time. The DNA of the CDR3 is TGCGCCAGCAGCTTGGACAGGGGAACAAACACTGAAGCTTTCTTT. Translated, it gives CASSLDRGTNTEAFF. The chain uses TRBV5-1 and TRBJ1-1; 7 bases are shared with TRBD1. V was pared by 0 bases and J by 2 bases, with 4 bases of the junction left unmatched. There are 15 residues in the CDR3. Germline V lookup: CDR1 SGHRS, CDR2 YFSETQ.

J is TRBJ2-1 and V is TRBV9; D call uncertain. This CDR3 region has 16 residues. Germline values: CDR1 SGDLS, CDR2 YYNGEE. Trimming removed 6 bases at V and 9 bases at J, with 25 bases between. CDR3 sequence: CASTFPPQIITSEQFF. The CDR3 nucleotides are TGTGCCAGCACCTTTCCGCCTCAAATAATTACCAGTGAGCAGTTCTTC.

The V and J genes are TRBV19 and TRBJ1-6; 9 bases map to TRBD1. Per the germline V gene, CDR1 is LNHDA and CDR2 is SQIVND (reference sequence). The CDR3 loop spans 13 amino acids. V dropped 5 bases and J dropped 10; count of bases not matched to a gene: 3. This chain's CDR3 is CASSGDRASPLHF. CDR3 in DNA: TGTGCCAGTAGTGGGGACAGGGCCTCACCCCTCCACTTT.

The chain recombines TRBV12-3 or TRBV12-4 with TRBJ2-7; 7 bases are a match to TRBD2. V dropped 5 bases and J dropped 3; count of bases not matched to a gene: 1. The CDR3 contains 12 residues. CDR3 nucleotides: TGTGCCAGCAGTAGGACTAGCTACGAGCAGTACTTC. Its protein is CASSRTSYEQYF.

The rearrangement links TRBV5-1 to TRBJ2-7; 9 bases are a match to TRBD1. V lost 3 bases to trimming and J lost 3 bases; unmatched junction nucleotides: 4. CDR1 SGHRS and CDR2 YFSETQ come from the germline V gene. The CDR3 is made up of 14 amino acids. The CDR3 DNA follows: TGCGCCAGCAGCTCCGGGACAGGGTACTACGAGCAGTACTTC. This encodes CASSSGTGYYEQYF.

V is TRBV5-1 and J is TRBJ2-5; D might be TRBD1 (6 bases). The CDR3 covers 16 residues. V was clipped by 7 bases and J by 2 bases, with 21 bases between them. Germline lookup yields CDR1 SGHRS and CDR2 YFSETQ. The CDR3 loop reads CASSPTGSGRQETQYF. CDR3 DNA sequence: TGCGCCAGCTCCCCAACAGGGTCTGGGCGGCAAGAGACCCAGTACTTC.

The chain links TRBV6-1 to TRBJ2-2; 10 nucleotides agree with TRBD2. In germline, CDR1 is MNHNS, CDR2 SASEGT. This CDR3 spans 16 amino acids. The trim removed 4 bases at V and 5 bases at J, leaving 7 bases unmatched. The CDR3 region is CASSVTSGTDTGELFF. CDR3 coding DNA: TGTGCCAGCAGTGTAACTAGCGGGACGGATACCGGGGAGCTGTTTTTT.

V is TRBV10-3 and J is TRBJ2-7, with no clear D. Germline loops: CDR1 ENHRY, CDR2 SYGVKD. Trimming removed 5 bases from V and 3 bases from J, with 8 bases in between. This CDR3 has 12 residues. DNA for the CDR3: TGTGCCATCAGTCCCCGCGGCTACGAGCAGTACTTC. This codes for CAISPRGYEQYF.